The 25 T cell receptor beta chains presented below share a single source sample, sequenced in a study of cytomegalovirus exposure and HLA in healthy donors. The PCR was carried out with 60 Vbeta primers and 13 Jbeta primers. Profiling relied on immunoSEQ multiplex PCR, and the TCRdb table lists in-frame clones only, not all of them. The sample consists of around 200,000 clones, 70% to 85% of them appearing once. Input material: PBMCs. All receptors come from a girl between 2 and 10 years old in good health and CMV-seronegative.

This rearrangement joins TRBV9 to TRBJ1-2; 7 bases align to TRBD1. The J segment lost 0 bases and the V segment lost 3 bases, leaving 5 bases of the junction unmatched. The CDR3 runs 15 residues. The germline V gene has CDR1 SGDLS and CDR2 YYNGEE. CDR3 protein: CASSARQGSNYGYTF. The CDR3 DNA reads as TGTGCCAGCAGCGCCAGACAGGGCTCTAACTATGGCTACACCTTC.

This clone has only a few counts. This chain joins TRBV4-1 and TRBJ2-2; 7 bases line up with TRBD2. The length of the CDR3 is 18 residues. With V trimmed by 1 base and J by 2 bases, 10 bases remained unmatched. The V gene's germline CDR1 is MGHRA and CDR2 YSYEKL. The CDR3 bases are TGCGCCAGCAGCCAAGGGAAAGGAGGCGGGGGAAACACCGGGGAGCTGTTTTTT. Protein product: CASSQGKGGGGNTGELFF.

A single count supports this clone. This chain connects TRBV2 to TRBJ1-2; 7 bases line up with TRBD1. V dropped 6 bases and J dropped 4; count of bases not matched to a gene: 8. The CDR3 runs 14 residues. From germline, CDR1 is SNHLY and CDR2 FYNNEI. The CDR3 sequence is CASRRPGQSYGYTF. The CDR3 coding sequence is TGTGCCAGCAGAAGACCGGGACAGAGCTATGGCTACACCTTC.

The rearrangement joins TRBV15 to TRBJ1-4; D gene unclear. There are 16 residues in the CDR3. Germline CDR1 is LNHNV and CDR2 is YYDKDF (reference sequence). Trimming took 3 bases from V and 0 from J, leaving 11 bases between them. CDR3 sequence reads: CATSSLYSSTNEKLFF. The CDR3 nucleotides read TGTGCCACCAGCAGCCTGTACAGTTCAACTAATGAAAAACTGTTTTTT.

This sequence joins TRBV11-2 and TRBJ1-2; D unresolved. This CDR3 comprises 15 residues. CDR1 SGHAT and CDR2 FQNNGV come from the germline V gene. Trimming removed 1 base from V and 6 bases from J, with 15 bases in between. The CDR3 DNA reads TGTGCCAGCAGCTTAGGGCTGGGGAGAGAGGATGGCTACACCTTC. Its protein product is CASSLGLGREDGYTF. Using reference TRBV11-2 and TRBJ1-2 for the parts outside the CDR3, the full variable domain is EAGVAQSPRYKIIEKRQSVAFWCNPISGHATLYWYQQILGQGPKLLIQFQNNGVVDDSQLPKDRFSAERLKGVDSTLKIQPAKLEDSAVYLCASSLGLGREDGYTFGSGTRLTVV.

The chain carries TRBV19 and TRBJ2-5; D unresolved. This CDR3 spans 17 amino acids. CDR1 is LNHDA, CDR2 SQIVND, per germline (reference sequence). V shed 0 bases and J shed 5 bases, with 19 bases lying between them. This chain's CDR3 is CASSIDHQALYGETQYF. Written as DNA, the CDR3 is TGTGCCAGTAGTATAGATCACCAAGCGCTCTATGGGGAGACCCAGTACTTC.

The CDR3 reads CASSSAGGTEAFF. The CDR3 nucleotides are TGTGCCAGTAGTTCAGCAGGGGGCACTGAAGCTTTCTTT. This rearrangement joins TRBV19 to TRBJ1-1; 7 nucleotides align to TRBD1. J gave up 4 bases and V 5 bases, and 4 bases lay outside the gene matches. The germline CDR1 and CDR2 sequences are LNHDA and SQIVND (reference sequence). This CDR3 is built from 13 residues.

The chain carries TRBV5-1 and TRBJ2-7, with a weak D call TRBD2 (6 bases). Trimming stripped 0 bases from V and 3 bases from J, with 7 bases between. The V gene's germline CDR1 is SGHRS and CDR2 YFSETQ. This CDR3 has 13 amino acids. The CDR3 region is CASSLGGNYEQYF. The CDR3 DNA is TGCGCCAGCAGCTTGGGCGGGAACTACGAGCAGTACTTC. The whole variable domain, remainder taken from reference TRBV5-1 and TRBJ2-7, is KAGVTQTPRYLIKTRGQQVTLSCSPISGHRSVSWYQQTPGQGLQFLFEYFSETQRNKGNFPGRFSGRQFSNSRSEMNVSTLELGDSALYLCASSLGGNYEQYFGPGTRLTVT.

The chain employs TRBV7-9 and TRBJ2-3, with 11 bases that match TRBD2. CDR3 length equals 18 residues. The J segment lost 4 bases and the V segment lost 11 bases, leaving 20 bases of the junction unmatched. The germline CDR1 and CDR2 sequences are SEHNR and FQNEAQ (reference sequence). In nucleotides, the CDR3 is TGTGCCGGCTGGGACCCCGGATTAGCGGGGGGGCATCCAGATACGCAGTATTTT. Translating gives CAGWDPGLAGGHPDTQYF.

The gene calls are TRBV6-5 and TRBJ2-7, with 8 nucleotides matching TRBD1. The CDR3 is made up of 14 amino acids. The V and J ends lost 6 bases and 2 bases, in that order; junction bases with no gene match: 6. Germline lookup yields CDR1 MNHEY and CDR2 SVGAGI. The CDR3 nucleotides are TGTGCCAGCAGCCCTGACAGGGGTCCCTACGAGCAGTACTTC. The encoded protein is CASSPDRGPYEQYF.

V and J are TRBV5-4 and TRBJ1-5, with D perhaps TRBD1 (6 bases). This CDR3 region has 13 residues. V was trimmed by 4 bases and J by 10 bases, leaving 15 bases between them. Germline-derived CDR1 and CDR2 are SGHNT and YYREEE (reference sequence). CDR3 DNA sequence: TGTGCCAGCAGCACAGGGTTTAATGAACCCCAGCATTTT. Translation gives CASSTGFNEPQHF.

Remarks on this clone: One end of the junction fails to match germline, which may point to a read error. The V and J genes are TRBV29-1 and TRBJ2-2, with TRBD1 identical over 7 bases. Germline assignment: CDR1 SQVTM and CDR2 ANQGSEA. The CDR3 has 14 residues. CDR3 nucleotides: TGCAGCGTGGGGGACAGCCCGAAGACCGGGGAGCTGTTTTTT. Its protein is CSVGDSPKTGELFF.

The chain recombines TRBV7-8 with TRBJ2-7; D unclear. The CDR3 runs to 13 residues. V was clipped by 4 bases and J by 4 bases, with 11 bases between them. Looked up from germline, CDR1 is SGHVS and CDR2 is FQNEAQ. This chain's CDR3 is CASSYTPWYEQYF. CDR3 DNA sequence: TGTGCCAGCAGCTACACACCATGGTACGAGCAGTACTTC.

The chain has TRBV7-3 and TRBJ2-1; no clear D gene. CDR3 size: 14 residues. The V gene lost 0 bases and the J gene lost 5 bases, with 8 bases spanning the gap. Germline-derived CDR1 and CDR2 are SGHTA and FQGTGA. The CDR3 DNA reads TGTGCCAGCAGCTTAACTATCCGGGACAATGAGCAGTTCTTC. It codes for CASSLTIRDNEQFF.

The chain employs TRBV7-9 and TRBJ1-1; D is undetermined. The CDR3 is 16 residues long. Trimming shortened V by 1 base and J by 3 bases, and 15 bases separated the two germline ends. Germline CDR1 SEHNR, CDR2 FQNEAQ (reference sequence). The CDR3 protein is CASSLEVGYSDTEAFF. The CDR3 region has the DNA TGTGCCAGCAGCTTAGAGGTCGGGTACTCGGACACTGAAGCTTTCTTT.

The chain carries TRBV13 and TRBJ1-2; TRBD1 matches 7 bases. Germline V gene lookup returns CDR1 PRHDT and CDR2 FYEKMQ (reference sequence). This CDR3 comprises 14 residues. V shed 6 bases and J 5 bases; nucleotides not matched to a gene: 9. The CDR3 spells CASRSTGEDYGYTF. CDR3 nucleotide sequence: TGTGCCAGCAGATCAACAGGGGAAGATTATGGCTACACCTTC.

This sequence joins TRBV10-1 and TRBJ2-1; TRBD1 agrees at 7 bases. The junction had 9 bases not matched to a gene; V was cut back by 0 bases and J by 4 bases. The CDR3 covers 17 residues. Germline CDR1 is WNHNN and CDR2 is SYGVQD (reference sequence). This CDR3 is CASSESVRDSIYNEQFF. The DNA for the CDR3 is TGCGCCAGCAGTGAGTCTGTCCGGGACAGCATTTACAATGAGCAGTTCTTC.

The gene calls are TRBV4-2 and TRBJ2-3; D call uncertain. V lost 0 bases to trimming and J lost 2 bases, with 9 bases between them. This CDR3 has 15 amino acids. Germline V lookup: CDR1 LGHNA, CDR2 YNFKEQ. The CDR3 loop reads CASSQEVVPTDTQYF. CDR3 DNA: TGTGCCAGCAGCCAAGAAGTAGTCCCCACAGATACGCAGTATTTT.

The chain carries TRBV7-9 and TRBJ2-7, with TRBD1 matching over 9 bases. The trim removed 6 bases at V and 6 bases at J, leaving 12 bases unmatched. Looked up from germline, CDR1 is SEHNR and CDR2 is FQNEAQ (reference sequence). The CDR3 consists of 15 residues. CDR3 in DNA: TGTGCCAGCAGTCATCGGGGACAGGGTTTCTTCGAGCAGTACTTC. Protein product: CASSHRGQGFFEQYF.

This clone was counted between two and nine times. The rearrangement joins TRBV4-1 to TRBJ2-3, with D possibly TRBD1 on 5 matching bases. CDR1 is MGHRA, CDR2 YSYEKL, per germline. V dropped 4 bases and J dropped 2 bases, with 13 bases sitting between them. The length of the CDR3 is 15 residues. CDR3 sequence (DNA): TGCGCCAGCAGCCTGATGGGCAGGGACACAGATACGCAGTATTTT. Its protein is CASSLMGRDTDTQYF.

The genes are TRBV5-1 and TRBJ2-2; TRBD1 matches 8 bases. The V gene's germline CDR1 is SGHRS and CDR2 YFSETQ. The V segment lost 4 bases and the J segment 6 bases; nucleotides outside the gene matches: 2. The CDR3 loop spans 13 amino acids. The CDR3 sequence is CASSLQGAGELFF. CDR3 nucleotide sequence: TGCGCCAGCAGCCTACAGGGGGCCGGGGAGCTGTTTTTT.

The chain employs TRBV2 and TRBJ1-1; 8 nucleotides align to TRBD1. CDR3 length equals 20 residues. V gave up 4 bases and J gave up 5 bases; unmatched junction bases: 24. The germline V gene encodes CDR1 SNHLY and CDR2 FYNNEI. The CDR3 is CASSGEPLDRVRGSLTEAFF. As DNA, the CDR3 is TGTGCCAGCAGTGGAGAACCCTTGGACAGGGTCAGGGGGAGCCTAACTGAAGCTTTCTTT.

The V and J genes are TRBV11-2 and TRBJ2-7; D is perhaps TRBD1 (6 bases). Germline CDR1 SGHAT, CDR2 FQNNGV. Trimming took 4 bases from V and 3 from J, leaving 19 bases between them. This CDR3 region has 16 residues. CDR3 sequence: CASSSLLGTPFYEQYF. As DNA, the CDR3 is TGTGCCAGCAGCTCTCTCCTTGGGACACCTTTCTACGAGCAGTACTTC.

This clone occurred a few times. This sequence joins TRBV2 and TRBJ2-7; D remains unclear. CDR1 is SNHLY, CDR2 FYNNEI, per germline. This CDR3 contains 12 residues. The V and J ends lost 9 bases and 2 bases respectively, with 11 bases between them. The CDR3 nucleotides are TGTGCCAGTGATGACGGAGCCTACGAGCAGTACTTC. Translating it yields CASDDGAYEQYF.

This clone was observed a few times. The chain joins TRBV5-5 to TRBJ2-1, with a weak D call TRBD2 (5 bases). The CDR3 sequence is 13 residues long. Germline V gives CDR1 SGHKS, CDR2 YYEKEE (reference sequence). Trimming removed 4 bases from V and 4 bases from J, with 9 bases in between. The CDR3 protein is CASSGADYNEQFF. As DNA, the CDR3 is TGTGCCAGCAGCGGAGCGGATTACAATGAGCAGTTCTTC.